This T cell receptor beta chain emerged from a study of T cell responses to AZD1222 COVID-19 vaccine. Sequenced by immunoSEQ multiplex PCR; TCRdb stores in-frame clones only, minus some. The top ten clones hold around 6.2% of a sample with 95,000 to 150,000 clones, approximately 85% of them seen once. The CDR3 contains 17 residues. Note on this clone: Its antigen is unknown.

General study points: Reportedly, nearly half the spike-specific TCRs target unmutated variant regions. Only 5 or 6 individuals given AZD1222 were seropositive at baseline. A mostly white British donor set with more females was recruited, and clonal diversity was possibly underestimated.

The source material was peripheral blood, sampled on day 0 of AZD1222 vaccination. The receptor was derived from an adult in good health. The chain couples TRBV12-2 to TRBJ2-7; the D segment call TRBD2 is taken from the table without a DNA check. TRBV12-2 is flagged as a pseudogene. CDR3 amino acids: CASRLEGPLADLCEQYF. The CDR3 nucleotides are TGTGCAAGTCGCTTAGAGGGCCCTCTAGCGGACCTGTGCGAGCAGTACTTC.